This TCR beta chain came from a study of shared clonotypes between healthy human individuals. V lost 5 bases and J 2 bases, leaving 13 bases between the germline ends. The V gene's germline CDR1 is MDHEN and CDR2 SYDVKM. The CDR3 runs to 15 residues. Produced via immunoSEQ multiplex PCR; TCRdb's table is partial and in-frame only. The data contain around 120,000 clones, about 72% of them singletons. The TCR originated in a woman aged 25 to 39 in good health. The genes are TRBV28 and TRBJ1-3, with D unclear. Sequencing was carried out using memory CD8+ T cells sorted from blood. Subset described: CD45RO+ cells pooled with CCR7-negative TemRA cells. CDR3 in amino acids: CASSPRPGTGNTIYF. The CDR3 nucleotides read TGTGCCAGCAGTCCCCGGCCGGGGACTGGAAACACCATATATTTT.